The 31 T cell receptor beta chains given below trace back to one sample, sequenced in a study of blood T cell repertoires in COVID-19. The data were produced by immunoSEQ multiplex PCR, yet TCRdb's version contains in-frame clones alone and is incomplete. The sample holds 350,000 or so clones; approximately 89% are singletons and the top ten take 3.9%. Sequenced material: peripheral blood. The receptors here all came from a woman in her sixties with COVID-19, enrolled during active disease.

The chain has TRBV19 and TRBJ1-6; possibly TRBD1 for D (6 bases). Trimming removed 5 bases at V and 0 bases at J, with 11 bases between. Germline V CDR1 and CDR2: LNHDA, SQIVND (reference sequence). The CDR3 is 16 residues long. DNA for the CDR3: TGTGCCAGTAGTCTCAGGGGCCACTCCTATAATTCACCCCTCCACTTT. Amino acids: CASSLRGHSYNSPLHF.

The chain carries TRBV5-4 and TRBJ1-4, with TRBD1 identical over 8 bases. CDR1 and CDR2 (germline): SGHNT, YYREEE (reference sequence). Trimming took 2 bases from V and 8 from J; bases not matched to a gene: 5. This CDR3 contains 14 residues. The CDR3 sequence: CASSFDRGTEKLFF. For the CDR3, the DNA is TGTGCCAGCAGCTTTGACAGGGGTACGGAAAAACTGTTTTTT.

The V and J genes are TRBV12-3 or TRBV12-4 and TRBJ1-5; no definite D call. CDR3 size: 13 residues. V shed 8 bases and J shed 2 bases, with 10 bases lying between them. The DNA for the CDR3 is TGTGCCAGCCACAGAGACGGCAATCAGCCCCAGCATTTT. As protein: CASHRDGNQPQHF.

Written as DNA, the CDR3 is TGTGCCAGCAGCGACAGGAACTATGGCTACACCTTC. Translation: CASSDRNYGYTF. This rearrangement joins TRBV14 to TRBJ1-2; a weak D match, TRBD1 (6 bases). CDR3 size: 12 residues. The germline V and J ends were trimmed by 5 bases and 2 bases, with 6 bases remaining between them. Germline CDR1 SGHDN, CDR2 FVKESK.

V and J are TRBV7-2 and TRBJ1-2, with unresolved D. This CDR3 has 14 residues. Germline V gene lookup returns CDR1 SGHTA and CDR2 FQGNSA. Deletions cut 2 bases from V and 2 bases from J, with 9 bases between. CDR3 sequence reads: CASSLNAGNYGYTF. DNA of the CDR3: TGTGCCAGCAGCTTAAATGCGGGAAACTATGGCTACACCTTC.

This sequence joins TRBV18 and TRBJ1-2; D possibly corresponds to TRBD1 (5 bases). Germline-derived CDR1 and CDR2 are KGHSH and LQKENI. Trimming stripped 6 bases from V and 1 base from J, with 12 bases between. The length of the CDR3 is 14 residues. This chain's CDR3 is CASSASGLNYGYTF. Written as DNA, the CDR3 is TGTGCCAGCTCCGCCTCGGGACTTAACTATGGCTACACCTTC.

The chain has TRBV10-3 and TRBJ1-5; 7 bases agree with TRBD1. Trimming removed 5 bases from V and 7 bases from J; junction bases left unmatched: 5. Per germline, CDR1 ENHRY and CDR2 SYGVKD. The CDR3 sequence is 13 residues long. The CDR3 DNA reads TGTGCCATCAGTAAAGACAGGGAGCAGCCCCAGCATTTT. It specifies CAISKDREQPQHF.

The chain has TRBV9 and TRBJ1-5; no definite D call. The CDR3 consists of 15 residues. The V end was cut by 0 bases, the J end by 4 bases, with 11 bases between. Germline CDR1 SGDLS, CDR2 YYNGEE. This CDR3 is CASSVGGHPNQPQHF. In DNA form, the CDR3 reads TGTGCCAGCAGCGTAGGAGGTCATCCAAATCAGCCCCAGCATTTT.

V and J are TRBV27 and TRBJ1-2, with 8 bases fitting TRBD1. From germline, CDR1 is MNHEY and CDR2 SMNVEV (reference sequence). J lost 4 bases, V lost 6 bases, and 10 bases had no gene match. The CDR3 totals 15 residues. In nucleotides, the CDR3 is TGTGCCAGCAGCCGCAGACAGGGGCGTTTCTATGGCTACACCTTC. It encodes CASSRRQGRFYGYTF.

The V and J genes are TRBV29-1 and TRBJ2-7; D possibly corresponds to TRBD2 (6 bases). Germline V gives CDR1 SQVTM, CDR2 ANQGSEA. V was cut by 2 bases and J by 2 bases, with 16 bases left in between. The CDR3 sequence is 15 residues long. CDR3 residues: CSVELAGNTPYEQYF. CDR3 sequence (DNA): TGCAGCGTTGAACTCGCGGGAAATACCCCCTACGAGCAGTACTTC.

CDR3: CASSLFEGGLNTEAFF. The CDR3 DNA follows: TGTGCCAGCAGTTTATTTGAGGGCGGCCTGAACACTGAAGCTTTCTTT. This chain connects TRBV27 to TRBJ1-1; D is unclear. V lost 1 base and J 0 bases, leaving 12 bases between the germline ends. The CDR3 length is 16 residues. CDR1 MNHEY and CDR2 SMNVEV come from the germline V gene (reference sequence).

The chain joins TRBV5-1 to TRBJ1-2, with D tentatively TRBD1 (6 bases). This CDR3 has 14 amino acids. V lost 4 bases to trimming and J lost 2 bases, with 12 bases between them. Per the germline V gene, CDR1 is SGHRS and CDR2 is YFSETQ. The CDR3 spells CASSTGTPNYGYTF. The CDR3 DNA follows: TGCGCCAGCAGCACCGGGACACCAAACTATGGCTACACCTTC.

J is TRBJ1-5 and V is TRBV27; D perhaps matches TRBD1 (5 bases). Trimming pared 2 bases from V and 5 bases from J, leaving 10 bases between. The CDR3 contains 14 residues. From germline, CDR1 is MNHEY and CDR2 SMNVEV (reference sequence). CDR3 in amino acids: CASSLVQGHQPQHF. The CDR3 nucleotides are TGTGCCAGCAGTTTAGTCCAGGGCCATCAGCCCCAGCATTTT.

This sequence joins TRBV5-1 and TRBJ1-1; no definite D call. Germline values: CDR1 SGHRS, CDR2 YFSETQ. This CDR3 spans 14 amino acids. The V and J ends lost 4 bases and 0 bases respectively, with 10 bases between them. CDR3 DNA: TGCGCCAGCAGCGGGCCGACGGTGAACACTGAAGCTTTCTTT. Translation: CASSGPTVNTEAFF.

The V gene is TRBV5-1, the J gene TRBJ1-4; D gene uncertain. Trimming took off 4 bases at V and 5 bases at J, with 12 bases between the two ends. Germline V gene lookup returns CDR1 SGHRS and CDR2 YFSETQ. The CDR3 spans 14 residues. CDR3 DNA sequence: TGCGCCAGCAGCCTTGGGCTTGGGAATGAAAAACTGTTTTTT. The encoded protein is CASSLGLGNEKLFF.

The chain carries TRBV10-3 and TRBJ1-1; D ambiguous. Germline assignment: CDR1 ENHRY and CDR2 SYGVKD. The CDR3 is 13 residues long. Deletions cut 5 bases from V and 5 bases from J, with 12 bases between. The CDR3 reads CAISPLTSTEAFF. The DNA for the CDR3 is TGTGCCATCAGTCCCTTAACGAGTACTGAAGCTTTCTTT.

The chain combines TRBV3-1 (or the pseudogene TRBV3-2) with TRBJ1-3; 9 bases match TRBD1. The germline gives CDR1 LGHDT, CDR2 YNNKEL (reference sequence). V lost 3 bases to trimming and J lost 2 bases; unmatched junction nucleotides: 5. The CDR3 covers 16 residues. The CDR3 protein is CASSQVTGGAGNTIYF. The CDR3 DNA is TGTGCCAGCAGCCAGGTTACAGGGGGCGCTGGAAACACCATATATTTT.

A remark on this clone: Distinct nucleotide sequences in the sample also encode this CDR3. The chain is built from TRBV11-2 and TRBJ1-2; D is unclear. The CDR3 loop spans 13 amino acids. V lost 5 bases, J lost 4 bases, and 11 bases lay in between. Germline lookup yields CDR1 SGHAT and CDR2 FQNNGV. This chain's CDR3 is CASSPGGSYGYTF. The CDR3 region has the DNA TGTGCCAGCAGCCCTGGAGGGAGCTATGGCTACACCTTC.

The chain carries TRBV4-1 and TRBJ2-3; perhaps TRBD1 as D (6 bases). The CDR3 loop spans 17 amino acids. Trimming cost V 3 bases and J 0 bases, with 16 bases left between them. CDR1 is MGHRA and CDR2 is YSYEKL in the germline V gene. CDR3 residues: CASSHGWTATSTDTQYF. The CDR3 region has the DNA TGCGCCAGCAGCCATGGATGGACAGCGACTAGCACAGATACGCAGTATTTT.

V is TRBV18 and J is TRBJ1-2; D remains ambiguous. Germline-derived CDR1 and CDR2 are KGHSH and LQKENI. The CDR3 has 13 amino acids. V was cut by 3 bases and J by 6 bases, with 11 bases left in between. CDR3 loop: CASSPLDLNGYTF. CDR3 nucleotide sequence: TGTGCCAGCTCACCTTTAGACTTGAATGGCTACACCTTC.

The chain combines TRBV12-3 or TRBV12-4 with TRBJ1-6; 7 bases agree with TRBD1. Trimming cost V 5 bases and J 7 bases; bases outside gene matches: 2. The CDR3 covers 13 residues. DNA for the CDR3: TGTGCCAGCAGTAGGACAGGCAATTCACCCCTCCACTTT. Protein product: CASSRTGNSPLHF.

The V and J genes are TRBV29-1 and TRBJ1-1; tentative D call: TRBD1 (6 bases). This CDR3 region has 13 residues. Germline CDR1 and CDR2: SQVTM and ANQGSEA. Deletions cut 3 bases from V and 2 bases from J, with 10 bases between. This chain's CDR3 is CSVEGQGNTEAFF. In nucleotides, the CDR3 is TGCAGCGTTGAGGGACAAGGCAACACTGAAGCTTTCTTT.

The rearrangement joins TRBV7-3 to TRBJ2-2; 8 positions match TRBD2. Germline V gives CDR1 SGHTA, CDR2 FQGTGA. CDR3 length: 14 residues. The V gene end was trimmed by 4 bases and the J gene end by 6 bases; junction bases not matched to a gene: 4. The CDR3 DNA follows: TGTGCCAGCAGCTCCGGGACTAGTGCCGGGGAGCTGTTTTTT. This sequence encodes CASSSGTSAGELFF.

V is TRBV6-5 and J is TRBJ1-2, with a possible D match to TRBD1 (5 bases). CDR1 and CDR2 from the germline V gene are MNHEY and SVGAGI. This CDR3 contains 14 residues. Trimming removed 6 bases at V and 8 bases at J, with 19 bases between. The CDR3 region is CASRLSGGTGGYTF. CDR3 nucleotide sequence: TGTGCCAGCAGGCTTTCAGGAGGGACGGGCGGCTACACCTTC.

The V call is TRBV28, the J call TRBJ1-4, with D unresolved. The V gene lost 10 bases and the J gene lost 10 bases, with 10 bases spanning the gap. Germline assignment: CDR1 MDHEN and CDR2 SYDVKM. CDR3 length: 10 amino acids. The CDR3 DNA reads TGTGCCACCTGGGGAGGAAAACTGTTTTTT. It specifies CATWGGKLFF.

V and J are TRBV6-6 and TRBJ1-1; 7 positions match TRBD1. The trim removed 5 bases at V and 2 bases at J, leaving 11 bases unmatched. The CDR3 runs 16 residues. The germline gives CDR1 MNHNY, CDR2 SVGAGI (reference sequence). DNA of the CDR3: TGTGCCAGCAGTCGACAGGGTGGGCGAGCCAACACTGAAGCTTTCTTT. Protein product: CASSRQGGRANTEAFF.

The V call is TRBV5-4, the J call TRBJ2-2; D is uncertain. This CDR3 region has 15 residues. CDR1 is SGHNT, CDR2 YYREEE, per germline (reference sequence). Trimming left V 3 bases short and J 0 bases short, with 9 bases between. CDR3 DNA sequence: TGTGCCAGCAGCTCCAGGCTAACGAACACCGGGGAGCTGTTTTTT. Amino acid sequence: CASSSRLTNTGELFF.

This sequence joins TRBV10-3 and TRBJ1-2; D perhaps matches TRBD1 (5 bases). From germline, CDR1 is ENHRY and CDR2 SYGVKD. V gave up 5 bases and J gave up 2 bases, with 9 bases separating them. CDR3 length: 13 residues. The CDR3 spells CAISPQENYGYTF. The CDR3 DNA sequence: TGTGCCATCAGTCCACAGGAGAACTATGGCTACACCTTC.

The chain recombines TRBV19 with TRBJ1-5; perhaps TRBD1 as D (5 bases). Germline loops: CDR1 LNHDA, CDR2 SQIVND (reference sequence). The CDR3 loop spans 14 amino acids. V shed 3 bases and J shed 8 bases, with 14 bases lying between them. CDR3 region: CASSIADSLEPQHF. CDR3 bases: TGTGCCAGTAGTATCGCAGACAGTTTGGAGCCCCAGCATTTT.

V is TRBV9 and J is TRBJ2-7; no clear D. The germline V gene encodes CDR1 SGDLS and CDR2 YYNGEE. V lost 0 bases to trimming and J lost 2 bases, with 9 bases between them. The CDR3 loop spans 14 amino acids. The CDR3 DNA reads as TGTGCCAGCAGCGTAGGCGGCAGCGCCTACGAGCAGTACTTC. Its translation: CASSVGGSAYEQYF. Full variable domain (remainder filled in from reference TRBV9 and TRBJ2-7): DSGVTQTPKHLITATGQRVTLRCSPRSGDLSVYWYQQSLDQGLQFLIQYYNGEERAKGNILERFSAQQFPDLHSELNLSSLELGDSALYFCASSVGGSAYEQYFGPGTRLTVT.

The CDR3: CASSLDYIKNTEAFF. CDR3 DNA: TGTGCCAGCAGCTTAGATTACATAAAGAACACTGAAGCTTTCTTT. J is TRBJ1-1 and V is TRBV11-2; D remains ambiguous. The CDR3 sequence is 15 residues long. From germline, CDR1 is SGHAT and CDR2 FQNNGV. Trimming shortened V by 0 bases and J by 1 base, and 9 bases separated the two germline ends.